This T cell receptor beta chain was documented in a study of shared clonotypes between healthy human individuals (dated by TCRdb to 2020 to 2021). For the study in its entirety: The cohort comprised a couple of women and a few men aged 18 to 49 years. Different laboratories and diverse techniques were used to prepare libraries and sequence TCR repertoires, to increase sequencing depth and limit assay-specific biases. To estimate repertoire size and how much clonotypes are shared between individuals, the study performed deep sequencing of blood TCR repertoires from about five healthy adults. Between about 0.8 and 8.9 billion PBMCs per donor were obtained by leukapheresis. Broader findings and caveats from the paper: Pairwise subsampling led to the expectation that sequencing depth would affect the degree of clonotype sharing among donors. Sampling was restricted to blood, and TCR repertoires in tissues likely differ from the TCR repertoires found in blood. Because the study included only a small number of donors, the genetic and exposure-history diversity represented was limited.

TCR CDR3 regions were amplified from genomic DNA by multiplex PCR using the deep immunoSEQ assay. Extracted genomic DNA from each cell subset was spread evenly across all wells of several immunoSEQ 96-well plates, with each plate serving as a replicate. Each replicate PCR for unsorted PBMC received roughly 0.3 ug genomic DNA, equal to about 30,000 T cell genomes. Ten immunoSEQ deep assay plates were used to sequence the unsorted PBMC genomic DNA. Purified libraries were measured with a Qubit 3.0 fluorometer, size-checked on a Bioanalyzer 2100, and measured again with the KAPA Library Quantification kit. A separate single-read 150-cycle Illumina NextSeq 550 flow cell was used to sequence each immunoSEQ 96-well plate. Processing in the source paper ran as follows. Because only junctional sequences without quality scores were contained in the immunoSEQ output, filtering matching that applied to full-length reads could not be performed. To assign V/J genes and CDR3, sequences were annotated using PyIR, a Python wrapper for IgBLAST v1.9, with IMGT germline references. Reads were removed for weak V/J assignments (E-value above 1e-6), missing CDR3, stop codons, out-of-frame junctions, or ambiguous translated residues. V3J clonotypes were defined by identical inferred V gene, J gene, and CDR3 amino acid sequence. Percentage overlap between repertoires was calculated by dividing the number of shared unique clonotypes by the size of the smaller repertoire. Repertoire richness was assessed with RTK rarefaction, the Chao1 estimator, and Recon v2.1 estimates of unobserved clonotypes. The source is immuneACCESS, and TCRdb retained only in-frame sequences with V and J called. Part of the clones is not carried over; for the studies checked, unresolved V genes explain less than half of this, and the remainder is unexplained. V and J calls and clone size are as listed in that table; D and trimming were resolved from the DNA. The sample data list fewer than 700,000 clones, and around 78% of these were observed just once. Around 11% of the sample is held by the ten biggest clonotypes.

Donors were healthy HIV-negative adults with no recently reported acute infections or vaccinations. Every donor was a Caucasian adult living in Nashville, Tennessee, USA. For unsorted samples, tens of millions of PBMCs were counted, and genomic DNA was extracted using the QIAamp DNA Blood Mini kit. Blood was obtained by leukapheresis, after which PBMCs were separated by Ficoll-Histopaque density gradient centrifugation and cryopreserved in liquid nitrogen vapor phase. About this clone itself: No antigen is known for it. No qualities accompany the bases; no much larger clone lies one base away.

Including cysteine and phenylalanine, the CDR3 has 17 amino acids. The only DNA kept is the CDR3, 51 bases in frame from the first base. Germline trimming: 0 bases from V, 4 bases from J; junction bases outside gene matches: 8. Per the germline V gene, SGDLS is the CDR1 and YYNGEE is the CDR2. The clonotype originates from a woman aged 40 to 50 in good health. Some clones in this sample may be carry-over from other donors' samples. The chain uses TRBV9 and TRBJ2-3; TRBD1 aligns with 10 central bases. Sequencing was carried out using PBMCs. At the DNA level, the sequence is TGTGCCAGCAGCGTAGCCCCCCCCGGGACAGGGGCAGATACGCAGTATTTT. It is translated as CASSVAPPGTGADTQYF.